Listed here are 10 T cell receptor beta chains from one sample, sequenced in a study of beta chain features in type 1 diabetes. Sequenced material consisted of expressed TCRB transcripts (all of the isolated RNA was reverse transcribed). Generated by immunoSEQ multiplex PCR, the TCRdb table keeps only in-frame clones and is missing some. The table has fewer than 350,000 clones, 15% to 20% seen once. Material for sequencing was naive CD4+ T cells from blood. These receptor sequences come from a woman younger than 30 in good health.

V is TRBV7-9 and J is TRBJ2-7; D is possibly TRBD1 (5 bases). V lost 2 bases to trimming and J lost 5 bases, with 13 bases between them. The CDR3 contains 14 residues. From germline, CDR1 is SEHNR and CDR2 FQNEAQ (reference sequence). In DNA form, the CDR3 reads TGTGCCAGCAGCTTACTTCAGGGTCGGAACGAGCAGTACTTC. It codes for CASSLLQGRNEQYF.

V is TRBV6-5 and J is TRBJ2-2, with 7 bases aligning to TRBD2. The V gene end was trimmed by 6 bases and the J gene end by 3 bases; junction bases not matched to a gene: 7. The germline V gene has CDR1 MNHEY and CDR2 SVGAGI. The CDR3 is 15 amino acids. CDR3 nucleotide sequence: TGTGCCAGCAGCCGACTAGCATATCACACCGGGGAGCTGTTTTTT. Protein product: CASSRLAYHTGELFF.

V gene TRBV7-9 combines with J gene TRBJ2-7, with 7 bases lining up with TRBD1. Germline lookup yields CDR1 SEHNR and CDR2 FQNEAQ (reference sequence). Trimming removed 1 base from V and 6 bases from J; junction bases left unmatched: 3. CDR3 length: 13 residues. The CDR3 spells CASSLGTGIEQYF. Here the CDR3 DNA reads TGTGCCAGCAGCTTAGGGACAGGTATCGAGCAGTACTTC.

The J gene is TRBJ1-1, the V gene TRBV6-5; D perhaps matches TRBD1 (5 bases). V gave up 5 bases and J gave up 8 bases, with 9 bases separating them. CDR1 and CDR2 (germline): MNHEY, SVGAGI. The length of the CDR3 is 11 residues. The CDR3 nucleotides read TGTGCCAGCAGTACCTCAGGGGAAGCTTTCTTT. This encodes CASSTSGEAFF.

This clone appeared a few times. This chain connects TRBV18 to TRBJ2-7, with 7 bases fitting TRBD1. With 6 bases clipped from V and 3 bases from J, the junction kept 5 bases outside the gene matches. The CDR3 has 13 amino acids. Germline CDR1 is KGHSH and CDR2 is LQKENI. The CDR3 DNA follows: TGTGCCAGCTCGTCCGGGACAGACTACGAGCAGTACTTC. It encodes CASSSGTDYEQYF.

This chain connects TRBV19 to TRBJ2-1; 8 positions match TRBD1. Trimming took 5 bases from V and 6 from J; bases not matched to a gene: 6. The CDR3 totals 14 residues. Germline CDR1 reads LNHDA; CDR2 reads SQIVND (reference sequence). The CDR3 spells CASSALTGVNEQFF. CDR3 DNA: TGTGCCAGTAGTGCTTTGACAGGGGTCAATGAGCAGTTCTTC.

In this sample, this clone turned up a few times. The chain uses TRBV11-3 and TRBJ2-7; D is unresolved. The CDR3 is 12 amino acids. V shed 8 bases and J shed 2 bases, with 10 bases lying between them. Germline loops: CDR1 SGHNT, CDR2 YENEEA. CDR3: CASAARTYEQYF. The CDR3 DNA reads as TGTGCCAGCGCGGCCCGTACCTACGAGCAGTACTTC.

This clone was counted a few times. The V gene is TRBV6-1, the J gene TRBJ1-5; 8 bases map to TRBD1. In germline, CDR1 is MNHNS, CDR2 SASEGT. The CDR3 is 16 residues long. With 5 bases clipped from V and 2 bases from J, the junction kept 8 bases outside the gene matches. CDR3 sequence (DNA): TGTGCCAGCAGTCAAGACTCGGGACAGGGCAATCAGCCCCAGCATTTT. This translates into CASSQDSGQGNQPQHF.

The chain is built from TRBV30 and TRBJ2-7; TRBD1 matches 9 bases. The CDR3 has 12 residues. Germline CDR1 is GTSNPN and CDR2 is SVGIG (reference sequence). V shed 5 bases and J 7 bases; nucleotides not matched to a gene: 6. CDR3 loop: CAWGQGWGEQYF. Written as DNA, the CDR3 is TGTGCCTGGGGACAGGGGTGGGGAGAGCAGTACTTC.

V is TRBV7-6 and J is TRBJ2-5; the match to TRBD2 covers 12 bases. This CDR3 contains 15 residues. Germline V gives CDR1 SGHVS, CDR2 FNYEAQ. J was trimmed by 2 bases and V by 4 bases; bases with no gene match: 2. This CDR3 reads CASSSGLAGQETQYF. For the CDR3, the DNA is TGTGCCAGCAGCTCCGGACTAGCGGGACAAGAGACCCAGTACTTC.